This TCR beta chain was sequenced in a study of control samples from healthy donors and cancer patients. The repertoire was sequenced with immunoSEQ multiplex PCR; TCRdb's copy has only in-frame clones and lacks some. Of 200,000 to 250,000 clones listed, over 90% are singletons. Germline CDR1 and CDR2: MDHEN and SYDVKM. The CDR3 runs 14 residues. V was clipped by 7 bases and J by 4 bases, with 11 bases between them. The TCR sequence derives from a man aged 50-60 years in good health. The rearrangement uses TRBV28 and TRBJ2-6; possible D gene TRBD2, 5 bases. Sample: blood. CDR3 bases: TGTGCCAGCACAGCGGTTGGGGGGGCCAACGTCCTGACTTTC. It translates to CASTAVGGANVLTF.